A selection of T cell receptor beta chains follows, all from one sample in a study of memory CD4+ T cells and cytomegalovirus serostatus. Sequenced by immunoSEQ multiplex PCR; TCRdb stores in-frame clones only, minus some. The data contain 61,000 or so clones, roughly 80% of them seen just once; the ten biggest clones take up 0.53%. Sequencing was done on a sample of memory CD4+ T cells from blood. These receptors were obtained from an adult in good health and CMV-seronegative. Some clones in this sample may be carry-over from other donors' samples. Each CDR3 is given with its conserved first and last residue. The D gene is left open where the match is weak. Only part of the rows carry a size: once, few, many, or a class if the clone is expanded.

clone size | D gene | J gene | V gene | CDR3 DNA | CDR3 protein
NA | NA | TRBJ2-7 | TRBV7-6 | TGTGCCAGCAGCTTAGAACAGGGCGGAACCTACGAGCAGTACTTC | CASSLEQGGTYEQYF
NA | TRBD2 | TRBJ2-1 | TRBV5-1 | TGCGCCAGCCATAATAGCGGGACATACAATGAGCAGTTCTTC | CASHNSGTYNEQFF
NA | NA | TRBJ1-1 | TRBV18 | TGTGCCAGCTCACCATGGGCAGGGTCTGAGACCACTGAAGCTTTCTTT | CASSPWAGSETTEAFF
few | TRBD2 | TRBJ2-3 | TRBV10-3 | TGTGCCATCAGGCCGGGACTAGCGGGTACAAAAGCTAGCACAGATACGCAGTATTTT | CAIRPGLAGTKASTDTQYF
NA | NA | TRBJ2-3 | TRBV28 | TGTGCCAGCAGTAGGGTTACGCAGTATTTT | CASSRVTQYF
NA | NA | TRBJ2-2 | TRBV6-5 | TGTGCCAGCACCTACGCGGCTAGCTCTACCGGGGAGCTGTTTTTT | CASTYAASSTGELFF
NA | TRBD2 | TRBJ2-3 | TRBV30 | TGTGCCTGGAGTGTACTAGAACTAGCGAGGTCAGATACGCAGTATTTT | CAWSVLELARSDTQYF
NA | NA | TRBJ2-7 | TRBV10-3 | TGTGCCATCAGTGAGTCGCTGGGACTTATTTCCTACGAGCAGTACTTC | CAISESLGLISYEQYF
NA | NA | TRBJ1-5 | TRBV7-2 | TGTGCCAGCAGCATTTCCGGGAGTCAGCCCCAGCATTTT | CASSISGSQPQHF
NA | TRBD2 | TRBJ2-3 | TRBV18 | TGTGCCAGCTCACCCAAACTAGCGGGGTCCACAGATACGCAGTATTTT | CASSPKLAGSTDTQYF
NA | NA | TRBJ1-2 | TRBV30 | TGTGCCTGGAGTGACACAGGGATTCAGACTAACTATGGCTACACCTTC | CAWSDTGIQTNYGYTF
NA | TRBD1 | TRBJ2-7 | TRBV2 | TGTGCCAGCGTTCCGGGACAGGGCATGTCTTACGAGCAGTACTTC | CASVPGQGMSYEQYF
NA | NA | TRBJ2-7 | TRBV11-2 | TGTGCCAGCAGCTTTCATTACGAGCAGTACTTC | CASSFHYEQYF
once | NA | TRBJ1-1 | TRBV11-2 | TGTGCCAGCAGCTTAATCCTGGACACTGAAGCTTTCTTT | CASSLILDTEAFF
NA | NA | TRBJ2-5 | TRBV18 | TGTGCCAGCTCCCAAGGGACCCAAGAGACCCAGTACTTC | CASSQGTQETQYF
medium-sized | NA | TRBJ2-3 | TRBV29-1 | TGCAGCGTTGGGGGAATTACTAGCACAGATACGCAGTATTTT | CSVGGITSTDTQYF
NA | NA | TRBJ1-2 | TRBV5-1 | TGCGCCAGCAGCTTGGCCATGGGGGGGCGCCTTGGCTACACCTTC | CASSLAMGGRLGYTF
few | NA | TRBJ2-5 | TRBV28 | TGTGCCAGCAGGCCTATAGGATGGGGGGCAAAGGGAGAGACCCAGTACTTC | CASRPIGWGAKGETQYF
NA | NA | TRBJ1-1 | TRBV27 | TGTGCCAGCAGTATCCAATGGACAGAGAAAGCTTTCTTT | CASSIQWTEKAFF
NA | NA | TRBJ2-3 | TRBV19 | TGTGCCAGTAGTTGGCAGGGAGGAACAGATACGCAGTATTTT | CASSWQGGTDTQYF
NA | NA | TRBJ2-5 | TRBV7-2 | TGTGCCAGCAGCTTAGAATGGTTTGCGACAGTTAGGCTGGAGACCCAGTACTTC | CASSLEWFATVRLETQYF
once | TRBD2 | TRBJ2-7 | TRBV2 | TGTGCCAGCAGTCATAGCGGGAGTTTCTACGAGCAGTACTTC | CASSHSGSFYEQYF
NA | NA | TRBJ2-4 | TRBV29-1 | TGCAGCGTTGAAGTAGGGGGAAACATTCAGTACTTC | CSVEVGGNIQYF
NA | NA | TRBJ1-3 | TRBV18 | TGTGCCAGCTCACCAGTGGACAGCTCCTCTGGAAACACCATATATTTT | CASSPVDSSSGNTIYF
NA | NA | TRBJ1-2 | TRBV30 | TGTGCCTGGAGTGTTCCTCCCAGGGACTATGGCTACACCTTC | CAWSVPPRDYGYTF
NA | TRBD1 | TRBJ2-7 | TRBV27 | TGTGCCAGCAGGAGATTGGACAGGCCAATACAGGACGAGCAGTACTTC | CASRRLDRPIQDEQYF
NA | TRBD1 | TRBJ2-7 | TRBV4-3 | TGCGCCAGCAGCAAGGACAGGGCCGAGCAGTACTTC | CASSKDRAEQYF
once | NA | TRBJ2-7 | TRBV4-3 | TGCGCCAGCAGCCAAGACAGATTGGACACCACCTACGAGCAGTACTTC | CASSQDRLDTTYEQYF
NA | NA | TRBJ1-3 | TRBV11-1 | TGTGCCAGCAGCCGCGGGTCCTCTGGAAACACCATATATTTT | CASSRGSSGNTIYF
NA | NA | TRBJ1-1 | TRBV5-8 | TGTGCCAGCAGCTTGACATACGGTTTACCGGGGGACACTGAAGCTTTCTTT | CASSLTYGLPGDTEAFF
NA | NA | TRBJ2-3 | TRBV2 | TGTGCCAGCAACCAGGGCACAGATACGCAGTATTTT | CASNQGTDTQYF
NA | NA | TRBJ2-7 | TRBV28 | TGTGCCAGCAGTACCTCCTCAGCAGGGTTCGGGTTAGGGGACGAGCAGTACTTC | CASSTSSAGFGLGDEQYF
NA | NA | TRBJ2-2 | TRBV7-2 | TGTGCCAGCAGTCGACGGAGGGCACCGAACACCGGGGAGCTGTTTTTT | CASSRRRAPNTGELFF
NA | NA | TRBJ1-5 | TRBV28 | TGTGCCACCCGGGTGGGAGGGGAAGGGCAGCCCCAGCATTTT | CATRVGGEGQPQHF
NA | NA | TRBJ2-1 | TRBV2 | TGTGCCAGCAGTTATTACAATGAGCAGTTCTTC | CASSYYNEQFF
NA | NA | TRBJ1-6 | TRBV7-9 | TGTGCCAGCAGCCAGACCCAACCCCTCCACTTT | CASSQTQPLHF
NA | NA | TRBJ1-4 | TRBV6-5 | TGTGCCAGCAGTTACTCGGCATCAGAAGAAGAAAAACTGTTTTTT | CASSYSASEEEKLFF
few | NA | TRBJ1-3 | TRBV7-9 | TGTGCCAGCAGCTTAGTCCTTGGGGGCAGGGATGGAAACACCATATATTTT | CASSLVLGGRDGNTIYF
NA | TRBD1 | TRBJ2-4 | TRBV4-1 | TGCGCCAGCAGCCTCTGGACAGGGGGCAAGAACATTCAGTACTTC | CASSLWTGGKNIQYF
NA | NA | TRBJ1-2 | TRBV21-1 | TGTGCCAGCAGCAAATGCCAGACCTTGGGGGGCTACACCTTC | CASSKCQTLGGYTF
NA | TRBD2 | TRBJ2-3 | TRBV10-3 | TGTGCCATCAGTGGAGCTAGCGGGGGGGCCGTTGGCACAGATACGCAGTATTTT | CAISGASGGAVGTDTQYF
NA | NA | TRBJ2-7 | TRBV7-8 | TGTGCCAGCAGCTTAGCAGGCGAGCAGTACTTC | CASSLAGEQYF
NA | NA | TRBJ2-7 | TRBV29-1 | TGCAGCGTTGTCGCGGGGGCTACAAGCTCCTACGAGCAGTACTTC | CSVVAGATSSYEQYF
NA | TRBD1 | TRBJ1-5 | TRBV28 | TGTGCCACCCGAGGAGTCGGGACAGGGGTCAATCAGCCCCAGCATTTT | CATRGVGTGVNQPQHF
NA | NA | TRBJ1-1 | TRBV7-2 | TGTGCCAGCAGCTTAGAAGGCGGTCCCAACACTGAAGCTTTCTTT | CASSLEGGPNTEAFF
NA | NA | TRBJ1-2 | TRBV30 | TGTGCCTGGAGTCGTGACCGGCCTTATGGCTACACCTTC | CAWSRDRPYGYTF
NA | NA | TRBJ1-2 | TRBV2 | TGTGCCAGTAAACAGGGAAAAGACTATGGCTACACCTTC | CASKQGKDYGYTF
once | TRBD2 | TRBJ2-5 | TRBV5-1 | TGCGCCAGCAGCTTAACTAGCGGGAGAGTGGGCCAAGAGACCCAGTACTTC | CASSLTSGRVGQETQYF
NA | TRBD2 | TRBJ2-4 | TRBV28 | TGTGCCAGCAGACAACAGCGGGGGGGCCGAAGCATTCAGTACTTC | CASRQQRGGRSIQYF
NA | NA | TRBJ2-7 | TRBV7-2 | TGTGCCAGCAGCTTGATTGGAGCGATAACCTACGAGCAGTACTTC | CASSLIGAITYEQYF